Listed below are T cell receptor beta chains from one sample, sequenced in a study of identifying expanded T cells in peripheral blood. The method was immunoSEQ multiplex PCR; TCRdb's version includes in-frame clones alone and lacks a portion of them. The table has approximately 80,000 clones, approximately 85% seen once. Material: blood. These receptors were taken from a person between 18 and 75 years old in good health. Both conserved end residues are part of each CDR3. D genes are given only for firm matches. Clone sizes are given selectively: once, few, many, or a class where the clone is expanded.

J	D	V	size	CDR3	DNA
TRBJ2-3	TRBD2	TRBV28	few	CASRRLAGDADTQYF	TGTGCCAGCAGACGACTAGCGGGAGACGCAGATACGCAGTATTTT
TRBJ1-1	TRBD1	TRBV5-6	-	CASSGDRGGTEVFF	TGTGCCAGCAGTGGTGACAGGGGAGGCACTGAAGTTTTCTTT
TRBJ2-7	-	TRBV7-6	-	CASSFSGTYEQYF	TGTGCCAGCAGCTTCTCCGGGACTTATGAGCAGTACTTC
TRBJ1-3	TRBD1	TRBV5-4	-	CASSLDRVSSGNTIYF	TGTGCCAGCAGCCTCGACAGGGTTAGCTCTGGAAACACCATATATTTT
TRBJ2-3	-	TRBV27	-	CASSLDRSTDTQYF	TGTGCCAGCAGTTTGGACAGAAGCACAGATACGCAGTATTTT
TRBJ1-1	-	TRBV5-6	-	CASRFGQGNTEAFF	TGTGCCAGTAGGTTTGGGCAGGGGAACACTGAAGCTTTCTTT
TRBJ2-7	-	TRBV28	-	CASSPQTYEQYF	TGTGCCAGCAGTCCTCAGACCTACGAGCAGTACTTC
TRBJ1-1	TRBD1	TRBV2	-	CASSDSFGTADFEAFF	TGTGCCAGCAGTGACTCTTTTGGGACAGCGGATTTCGAAGCTTTCTTT
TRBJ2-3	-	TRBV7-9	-	CASSYGGQRTDTQYF	TGTGCCAGCAGCTACGGGGGACAGCGCACAGATACGCAGTATTTT
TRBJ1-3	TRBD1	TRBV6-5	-	CASKGQAENTIYF	TGTGCCAGCAAGGGACAGGCTGAAAACACCATATATTTT
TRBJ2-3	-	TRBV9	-	CASSGGPGRQINTDTQYF	TGTGCCAGCAGCGGAGGGCCCGGTAGGCAGATAAACACAGATACGCAGTATTTT
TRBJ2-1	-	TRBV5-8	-	CASRYPARQFF	TGTGCCAGCCGCTACCCGGCTAGGCAGTTCTTC
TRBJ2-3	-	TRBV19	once	CASSIPGDGTDTQYF	TGTGCCAGTAGTATACCCGGGGACGGCACAGATACGCAGTATTTT
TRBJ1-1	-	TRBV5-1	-	CASSLEAVGNTEAFF	TGCGCCAGCAGCTTGGAAGCAGTGGGGAACACTGAAGCTTTCTTT
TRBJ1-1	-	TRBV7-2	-	CASSFPGVLEAFF	TGTGCCAGCAGCTTCCCAGGGGTACTTGAAGCTTTCTTT
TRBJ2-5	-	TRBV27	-	CASSLSGGEETQYF	TGTGCCAGCAGTTTATCGGGCGGGGAAGAGACCCAGTACTTC
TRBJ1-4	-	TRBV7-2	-	CASSLVEGIVEKLFF	TGTGCCAGCAGCTTAGTCGAGGGGATAGTTGAAAAACTGTTTTTT
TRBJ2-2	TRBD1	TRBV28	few	CASSSAGTENTGELFF	TGTGCCAGCAGTTCAGCCGGGACAGAGAACACCGGGGAGCTGTTTTTT
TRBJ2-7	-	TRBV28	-	CASRSHPFRPEQYF	TGTGCCAGCAGGTCCCATCCATTCCGGCCTGAGCAGTACTTC
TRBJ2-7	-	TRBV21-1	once	CASSKSGQSYEQYF	TGTGCCAGCAGCAAATCTGGTCAGTCCTACGAGCAGTACTTC
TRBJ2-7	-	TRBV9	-	CASSATGASWVEQYF	TGTGCCAGCAGCGCCACTGGGGCTAGCTGGGTCGAGCAGTACTTC
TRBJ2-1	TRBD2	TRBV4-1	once	CASSQAPKAGGRGNEQFF	TGCGCCAGCAGCCAGGCCCCTAAAGCGGGAGGCCGGGGGAATGAGCAGTTCTTC
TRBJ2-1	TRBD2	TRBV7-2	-	CASSLAASGRVGEQFF	TGTGCCAGCAGCTTAGCCGCTAGCGGGAGAGTCGGTGAGCAGTTCTTC
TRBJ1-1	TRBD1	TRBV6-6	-	CASRTGQANTEAFF	TGTGCCAGCAGGACAGGACAGGCCAACACTGAAGCTTTCTTT
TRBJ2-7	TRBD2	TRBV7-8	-	CASSKTPGLAGGGYEQYF	TGTGCCAGCAGCAAAACTCCGGGACTAGCGGGAGGGGGCTACGAGCAGTACTTC
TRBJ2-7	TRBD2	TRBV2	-	CASSGTSSYEQYF	TGTGCCAGCAGCGGGACTAGCTCCTACGAGCAGTACTTC
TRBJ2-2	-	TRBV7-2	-	CASSPQGGGGSTGELFF	TGTGCCAGCAGCCCCCAAGGGGGAGGCGGGTCGACCGGGGAGCTGTTTTTT
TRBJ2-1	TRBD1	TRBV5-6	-	CASSPGTGEREQFF	TGTGCCAGCAGCCCCGGGACAGGGGAACGTGAGCAGTTCTTC
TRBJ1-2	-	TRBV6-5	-	CASSYSEVYGYTF	TGTGCCAGCAGTTACTCTGAAGTATATGGCTACACCTTC
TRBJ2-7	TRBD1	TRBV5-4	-	CASMPSRDRANEQYF	TGTGCCAGCATGCCCTCCCGGGACAGGGCAAACGAGCAGTACTTC
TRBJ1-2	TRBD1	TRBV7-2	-	CASSFSGTGFSTYGYTF	TGTGCCAGCAGCTTTTCCGGGACAGGGTTTTCTACCTATGGCTACACCTTC
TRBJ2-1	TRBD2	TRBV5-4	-	CASSLGFIAGGPVEQFF	TGTGCCAGCAGCTTGGGATTCATAGCGGGAGGGCCGGTCGAGCAGTTCTTC
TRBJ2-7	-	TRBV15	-	CATSRDQDSTFPYEQYF	TGTGCCACCAGCAGAGATCAGGACTCAACTTTTCCCTACGAGCAGTACTTC
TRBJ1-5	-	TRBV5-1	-	CASSLDPGSNQPQHF	TGCGCCAGCAGCCTTGACCCTGGGAGCAATCAGCCCCAGCATTTT
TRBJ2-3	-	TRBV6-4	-	CASSDSGYLDTQYF	TGTGCCAGCAGTGACTCGGGATACCTAGATACGCAGTATTTT
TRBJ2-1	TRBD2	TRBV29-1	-	CSVDLAGAEQFF	TGCAGCGTTGATCTAGCGGGAGCTGAGCAGTTCTTC
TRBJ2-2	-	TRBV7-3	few	CASSLGGDTGELFF	TGTGCCAGCAGCTTAGGAGGGGACACCGGGGAGCTGTTTTTT
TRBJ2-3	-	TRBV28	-	CASSFVSTDTQYF	TGTGCCAGCAGTTTCGTTAGCACAGATACGCAGTATTTT
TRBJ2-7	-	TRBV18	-	CASSPLIGTSGEQYF	TGTGCCAGCTCACCTCTGATTGGGACCTCCGGCGAGCAGTACTTC
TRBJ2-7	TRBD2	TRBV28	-	CASSPLREGPYEQYF	TGTGCCAGCAGTCCCCTGCGGGAGGGCCCTTACGAGCAGTACTTC
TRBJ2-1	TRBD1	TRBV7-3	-	CASSSGTGIGNEQFF	TGTGCCAGCAGCTCCGGGACAGGGATCGGCAATGAGCAGTTCTTC
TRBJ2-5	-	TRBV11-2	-	CASSLRILAGETQYF	TGTGCCAGCAGCTTAAGAATATTAGCCGGAGAGACCCAGTACTTC
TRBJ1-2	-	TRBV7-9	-	CASSLAVASDGYTF	TGTGCCAGCAGCTTAGCCGTCGCGTCGGACGGCTACACCTTC